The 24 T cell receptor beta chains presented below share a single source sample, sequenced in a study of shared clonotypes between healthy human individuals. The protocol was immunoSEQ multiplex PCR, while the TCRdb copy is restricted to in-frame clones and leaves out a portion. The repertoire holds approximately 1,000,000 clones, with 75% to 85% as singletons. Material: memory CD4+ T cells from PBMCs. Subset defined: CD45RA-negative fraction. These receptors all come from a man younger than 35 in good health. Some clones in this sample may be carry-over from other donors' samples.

In DNA form, the CDR3 reads TGTGCCAGCTCAGAGGACAGGAACGAGCAGTACTTC. This sequence encodes CASSEDRNEQYF. The chain couples TRBV18 to TRBJ2-7, with 7 positions matching TRBD1. The germline CDR1 and CDR2 sequences are KGHSH and LQKENI. The length of the CDR3 is 12 residues. V was pared by 5 bases and J by 5 bases, with 3 bases of the junction left unmatched.

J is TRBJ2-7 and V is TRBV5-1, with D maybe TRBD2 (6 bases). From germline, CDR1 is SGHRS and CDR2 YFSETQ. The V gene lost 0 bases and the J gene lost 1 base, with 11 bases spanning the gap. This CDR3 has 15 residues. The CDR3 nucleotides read TGCGCCAGCAGCTTGGTCGCGGGAAATTCCTACGAGCAGTACTTC. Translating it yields CASSLVAGNSYEQYF.

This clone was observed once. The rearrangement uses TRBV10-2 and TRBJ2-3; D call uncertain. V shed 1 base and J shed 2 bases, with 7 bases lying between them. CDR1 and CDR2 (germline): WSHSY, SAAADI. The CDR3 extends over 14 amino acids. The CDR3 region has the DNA TGCGCCAGCAGTGAGTGGGCTACCACAGATACGCAGTATTTT. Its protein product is CASSEWATTDTQYF.

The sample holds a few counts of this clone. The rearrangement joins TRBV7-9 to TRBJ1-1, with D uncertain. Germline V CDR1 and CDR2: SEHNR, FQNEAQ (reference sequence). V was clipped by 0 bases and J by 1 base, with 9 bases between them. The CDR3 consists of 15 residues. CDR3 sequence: CASSLALSRNTEAFF. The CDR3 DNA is TGTGCCAGCAGCTTAGCGCTTAGCAGGAACACTGAAGCTTTCTTT.

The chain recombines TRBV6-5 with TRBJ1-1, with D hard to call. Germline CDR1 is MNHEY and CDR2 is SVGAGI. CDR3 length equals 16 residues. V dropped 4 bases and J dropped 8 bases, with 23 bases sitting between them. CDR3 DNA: TGTGCCAGCAGTTCCTTAGCGACATATCGAACCGGGGAAGCTTTCTTT. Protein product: CASSSLATYRTGEAFF.

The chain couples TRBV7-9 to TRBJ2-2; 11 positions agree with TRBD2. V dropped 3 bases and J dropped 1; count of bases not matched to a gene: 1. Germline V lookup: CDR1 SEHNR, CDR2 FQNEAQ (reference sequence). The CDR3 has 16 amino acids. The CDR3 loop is CASSFGTSGNTGELFF. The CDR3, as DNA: TGTGCCAGCAGCTTCGGGACTAGCGGGAACACCGGGGAGCTGTTTTTT.

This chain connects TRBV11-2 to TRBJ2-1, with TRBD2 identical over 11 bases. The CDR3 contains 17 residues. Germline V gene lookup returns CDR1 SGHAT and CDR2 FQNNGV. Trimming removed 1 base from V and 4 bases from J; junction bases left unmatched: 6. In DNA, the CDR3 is TGTGCCAGCAGCTTAGCTTTGACTAGCGGGAATTACAATGAGCAGTTCTTC. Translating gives CASSLALTSGNYNEQFF.

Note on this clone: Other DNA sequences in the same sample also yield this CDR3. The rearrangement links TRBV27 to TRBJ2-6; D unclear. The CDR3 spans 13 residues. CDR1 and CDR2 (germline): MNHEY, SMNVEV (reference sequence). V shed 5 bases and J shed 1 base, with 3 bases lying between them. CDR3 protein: CASSTSGANVLTF. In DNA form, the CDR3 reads TGTGCCAGCAGTACTTCTGGGGCCAACGTCCTGACTTTC.

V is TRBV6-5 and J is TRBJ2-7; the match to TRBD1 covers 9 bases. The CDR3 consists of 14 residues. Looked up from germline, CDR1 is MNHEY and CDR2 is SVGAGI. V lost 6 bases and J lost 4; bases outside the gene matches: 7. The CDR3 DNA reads TGTGCCAGCAGCCAACAGGGGGCTACGTACGAGCAGTACTTC. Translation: CASSQQGATYEQYF.

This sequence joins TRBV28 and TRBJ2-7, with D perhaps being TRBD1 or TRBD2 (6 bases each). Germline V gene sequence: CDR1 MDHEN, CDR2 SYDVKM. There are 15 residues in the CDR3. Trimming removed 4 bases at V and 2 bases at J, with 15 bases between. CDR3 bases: TGTGCCAGCAGTTCCTTAGGGGGGCGAACCTACGAGCAGTACTTC. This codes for CASSSLGGRTYEQYF.

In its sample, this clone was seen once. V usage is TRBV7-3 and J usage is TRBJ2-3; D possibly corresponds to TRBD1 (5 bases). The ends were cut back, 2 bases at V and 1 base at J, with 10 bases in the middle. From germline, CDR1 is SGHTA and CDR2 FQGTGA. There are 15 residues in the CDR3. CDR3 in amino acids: CASSLGRGGTDTQYF. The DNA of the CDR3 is TGTGCCAGCAGCTTAGGAAGGGGCGGCACAGATACGCAGTATTTT. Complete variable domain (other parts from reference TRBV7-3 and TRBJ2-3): GAGVSQTPSNKVTEKGKYVELRCDPISGHTALYWYRQSLGQGPEFLIYFQGTGAADDSGLPNDRFFAVRPEGSVSTLKIQRTERGDSAVYLCASSLGRGGTDTQYFGPGTRLTVL.

CDR3 residues: CASSRSTDTQYF. The CDR3 nucleotides read TGTGCCAGCAGTCGTAGCACAGATACGCAGTATTTT. The chain carries TRBV2 and TRBJ2-3; D gene uncertain. The CDR3 sequence is 12 residues long. Trimming removed 5 bases at V and 0 bases at J, with 3 bases between. Germline values: CDR1 SNHLY, CDR2 FYNNEI.

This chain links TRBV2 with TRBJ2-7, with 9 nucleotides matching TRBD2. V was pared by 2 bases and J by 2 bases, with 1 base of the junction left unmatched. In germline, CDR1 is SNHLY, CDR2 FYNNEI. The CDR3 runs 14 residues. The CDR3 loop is CASSERGGAYEQYF. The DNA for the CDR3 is TGTGCCAGCAGTGAACGCGGGGGGGCCTACGAGCAGTACTTC.

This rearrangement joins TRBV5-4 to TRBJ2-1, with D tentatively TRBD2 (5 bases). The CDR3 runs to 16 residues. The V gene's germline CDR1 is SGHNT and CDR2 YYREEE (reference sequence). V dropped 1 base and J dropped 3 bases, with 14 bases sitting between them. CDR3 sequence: CASSLWETNRYNEQFF. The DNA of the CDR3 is TGTGCCAGCAGCTTGTGGGAGACCAACCGCTACAATGAGCAGTTCTTC.

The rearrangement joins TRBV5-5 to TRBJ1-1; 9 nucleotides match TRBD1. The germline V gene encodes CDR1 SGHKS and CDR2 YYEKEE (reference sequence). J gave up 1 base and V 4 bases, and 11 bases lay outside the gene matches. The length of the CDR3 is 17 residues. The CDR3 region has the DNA TGTGCCAGCAGCCCAATCCAGGGACAGGGACCGAACACTGAAGCTTTCTTT. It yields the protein CASSPIQGQGPNTEAFF.

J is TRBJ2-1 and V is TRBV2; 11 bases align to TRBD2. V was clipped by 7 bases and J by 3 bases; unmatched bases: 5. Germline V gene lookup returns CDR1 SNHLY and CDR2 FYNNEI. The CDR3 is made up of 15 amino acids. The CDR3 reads CASTVAGGYYNEQFF. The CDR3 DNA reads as TGTGCCAGCACCGTAGCGGGAGGGTACTACAATGAGCAGTTCTTC.

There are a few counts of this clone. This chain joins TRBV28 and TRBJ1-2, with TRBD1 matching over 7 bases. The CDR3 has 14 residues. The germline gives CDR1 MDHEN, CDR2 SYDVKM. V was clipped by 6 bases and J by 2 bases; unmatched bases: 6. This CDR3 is CASSPGQKNYGYTF. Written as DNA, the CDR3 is TGTGCCAGCAGCCCGGGACAGAAGAACTATGGCTACACCTTC.

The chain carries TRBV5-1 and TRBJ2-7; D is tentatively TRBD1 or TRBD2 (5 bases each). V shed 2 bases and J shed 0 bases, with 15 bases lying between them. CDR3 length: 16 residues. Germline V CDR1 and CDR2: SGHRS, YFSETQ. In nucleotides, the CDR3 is TGCGCCAGCAGCTTTGGGACCCAACGTAGCTCCTACGAGCAGTACTTC. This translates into CASSFGTQRSSYEQYF.

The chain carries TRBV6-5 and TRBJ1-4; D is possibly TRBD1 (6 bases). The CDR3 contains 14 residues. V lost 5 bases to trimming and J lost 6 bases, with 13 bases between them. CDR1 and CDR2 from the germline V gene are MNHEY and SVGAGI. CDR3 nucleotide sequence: TGTGCCAGCAGTAGGGGGGGCGCTTATGAAAAACTGTTTTTT. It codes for CASSRGGAYEKLFF.

The CDR3 loop is CASSLEVSWRDTEAFF. The CDR3 DNA sequence: TGCGCCAGCAGCTTGGAGGTGAGTTGGAGGGACACTGAAGCTTTCTTT. This rearrangement joins TRBV5-1 to TRBJ1-1; D unresolved. The V gene lost 0 bases and the J gene lost 3 bases, with 15 bases spanning the gap. Germline lookup yields CDR1 SGHRS and CDR2 YFSETQ. CDR3 length: 16 amino acids.

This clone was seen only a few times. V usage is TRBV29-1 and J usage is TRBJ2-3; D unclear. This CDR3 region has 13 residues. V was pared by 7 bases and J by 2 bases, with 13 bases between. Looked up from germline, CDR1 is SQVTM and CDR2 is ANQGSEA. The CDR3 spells CSAKTEPTDTQYF. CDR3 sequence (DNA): TGCAGCGCTAAGACCGAACCCACAGATACGCAGTATTTT.

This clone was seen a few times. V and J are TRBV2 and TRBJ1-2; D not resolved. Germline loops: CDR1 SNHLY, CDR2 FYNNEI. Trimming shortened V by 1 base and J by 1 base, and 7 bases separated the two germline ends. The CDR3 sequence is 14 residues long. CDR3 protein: CASSEVRDNYGYTF. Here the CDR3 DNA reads TGTGCCAGCAGTGAAGTCCGGGATAACTATGGCTACACCTTC.

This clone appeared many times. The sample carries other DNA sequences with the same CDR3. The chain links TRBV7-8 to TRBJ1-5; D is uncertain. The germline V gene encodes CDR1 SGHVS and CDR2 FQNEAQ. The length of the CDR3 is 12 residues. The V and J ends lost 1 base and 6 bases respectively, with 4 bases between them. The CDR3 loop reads CASSLEGQPQHF. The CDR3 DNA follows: TGTGCCAGCAGCTTAGAGGGTCAGCCCCAGCATTTT.

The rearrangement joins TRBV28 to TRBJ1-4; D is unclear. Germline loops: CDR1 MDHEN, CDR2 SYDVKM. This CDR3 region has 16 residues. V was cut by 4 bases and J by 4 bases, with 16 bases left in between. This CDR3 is CASSSGRRLINEKLFF. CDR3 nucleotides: TGTGCCAGCAGTTCCGGTAGGCGGCTCATTAATGAAAAACTGTTTTTT.